This TCR beta chain was observed in a study of T cell responses to AZD1222 COVID-19 vaccine. Regarding the study as a whole: Dominant CD4 TCR responses targeted spike regions 160-218 and 743-854. Unmutated variant regions are reportedly targeted by nearly half of spike-specific TCRs. The donors showed a predominance of white British ancestry and of females, with possible underestimation of clonal diversity.

Profiled with immunoSEQ multiplex PCR; TCRdb holds only in-frame clones, not every one. The table includes some 150,000 clones, 90% detected once. This CDR3 region has 13 residues. Trimming removed 6 bases from V and 3 bases from J; junction bases left unmatched: 2. In germline, CDR1 is SGDLS, CDR2 YYNGEE. About this clone: The antigen is not known.

The material was peripheral blood, obtained on day 0 of AZD1222 vaccination. The chain is built from TRBV9 and TRBJ2-2, with 7 bases that match TRBD2. The receptor was derived from an adult in good health. CDR3 amino acids: CASIGLDTGELFF. The DNA of the CDR3 is TGTGCCAGCATCGGACTAGACACCGGGGAGCTGTTTTTT. Drawing the rest from reference TRBV9 and TRBJ2-2, the complete variable domain is DSGVTQTPKHLITATGQRVTLRCSPRSGDLSVYWYQQSLDQGLQFLIQYYNGEERAKGNILERFSAQQFPDLHSELNLSSLELGDSALYFCASIGLDTGELFFGEGSRLTVL.